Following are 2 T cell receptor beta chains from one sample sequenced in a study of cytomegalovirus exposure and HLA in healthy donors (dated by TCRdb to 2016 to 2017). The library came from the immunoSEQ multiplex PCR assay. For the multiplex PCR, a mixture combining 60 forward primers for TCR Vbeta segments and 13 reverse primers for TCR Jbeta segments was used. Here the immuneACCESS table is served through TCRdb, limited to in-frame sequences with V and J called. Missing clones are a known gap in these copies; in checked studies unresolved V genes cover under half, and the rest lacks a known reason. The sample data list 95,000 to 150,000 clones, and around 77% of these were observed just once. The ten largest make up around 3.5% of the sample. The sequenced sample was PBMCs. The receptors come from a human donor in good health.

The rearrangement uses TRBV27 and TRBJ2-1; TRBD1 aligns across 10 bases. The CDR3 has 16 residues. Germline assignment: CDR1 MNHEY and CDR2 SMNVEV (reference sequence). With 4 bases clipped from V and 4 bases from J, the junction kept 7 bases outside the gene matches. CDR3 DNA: TGTGCCAGCAGTTATCTCCGGGACAGGGGTTACAATGAGCAGTTCTTC. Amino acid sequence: CASSYLRDRGYNEQFF.

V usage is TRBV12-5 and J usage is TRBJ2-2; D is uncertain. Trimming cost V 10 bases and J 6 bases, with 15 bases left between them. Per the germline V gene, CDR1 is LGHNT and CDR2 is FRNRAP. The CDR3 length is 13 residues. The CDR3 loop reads CATSSGVPGELFF. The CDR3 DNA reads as TGTGCTACCTCCTCTGGAGTCCCCGGGGAGCTGTTTTTT.